The clone carrying this TCR beta chain occurred many times. Its antigen remains unknown. MiXCR, run by TCRdb on the RT-PCR reads, gives a single entry per CDR3 protein. The sample contains 700,000 to 900,000 distinct CDR3 sequences, 20% to 25% of which appear only once. The CDR3 length is 14 residues. V was shortened by 4 bases and J by 3 bases, with 12 bases between the two germline ends. The sample is drawn from a study of response to subunit inactivated influenza vaccine. Regarding the study as a whole: The authors suggested that every seasonal influenza vaccination recruits few new T cells.

V gene TRBV12-3 or TRBV12-4 combines with J gene TRBJ1-1, with D perhaps TRBD1 (6 bases). This TCR derives from a man aged 45 to 65 who received an inactivated influenza vaccine. The source material was PBMCs from blood, sampled 5 days after vaccination. In DNA, the CDR3 is TGTGCCAGCAGTTCCACAGGGTCGTACACTGAAGCTTTCTTT. The encoded protein is CASSSTGSYTEAFF.